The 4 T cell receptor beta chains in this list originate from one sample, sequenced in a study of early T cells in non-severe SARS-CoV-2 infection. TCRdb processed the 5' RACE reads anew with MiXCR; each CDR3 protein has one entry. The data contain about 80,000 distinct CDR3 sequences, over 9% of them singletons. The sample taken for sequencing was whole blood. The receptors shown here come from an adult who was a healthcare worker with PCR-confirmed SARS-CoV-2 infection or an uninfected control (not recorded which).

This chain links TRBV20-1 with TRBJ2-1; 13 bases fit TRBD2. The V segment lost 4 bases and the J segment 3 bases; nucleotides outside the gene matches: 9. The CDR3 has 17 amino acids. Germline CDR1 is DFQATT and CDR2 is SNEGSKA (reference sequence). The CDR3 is CSATTLGLAGLYNEQFF. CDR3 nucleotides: TGCAGTGCTACCACCCTGGGACTAGCGGGACTCTACAATGAGCAGTTCTTC.

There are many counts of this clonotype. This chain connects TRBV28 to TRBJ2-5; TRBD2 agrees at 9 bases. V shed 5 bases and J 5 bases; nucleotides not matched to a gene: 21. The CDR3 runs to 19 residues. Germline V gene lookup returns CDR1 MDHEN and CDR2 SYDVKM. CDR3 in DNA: TGTGCCAGCAGTGGTTCGAGGGGCCCCACTAGCGGGCGACGGGAGACCCAGTACTTC. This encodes CASSGSRGPTSGRRETQYF.

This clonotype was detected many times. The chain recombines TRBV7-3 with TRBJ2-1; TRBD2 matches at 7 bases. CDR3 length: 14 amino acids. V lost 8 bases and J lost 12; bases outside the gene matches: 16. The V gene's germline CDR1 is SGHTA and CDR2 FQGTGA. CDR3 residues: CASAGAQFDGRQFF. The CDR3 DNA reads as TGTGCCAGCGCGGGAGCCCAATTCGACGGGAGGCAGTTCTTC.

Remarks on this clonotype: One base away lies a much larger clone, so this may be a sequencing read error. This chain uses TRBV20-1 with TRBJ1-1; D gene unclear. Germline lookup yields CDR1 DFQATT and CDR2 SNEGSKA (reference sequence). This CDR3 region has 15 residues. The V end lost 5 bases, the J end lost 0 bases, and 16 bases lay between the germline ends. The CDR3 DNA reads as TGCAGTGCTCCCCCATGGAGGAAGCTGAACACTGAAGCTTTCTTT. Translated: CSAPPWRKLNTEAFF.